This TCR beta chain was found in a study of CD8 T cells in Susac syndrome. Study-level information: Patients with Susac syndrome had blood drawn and were at that point therapy-naive, on corticosteroids, or on intravenous immunoglobulin alone.

Random-hexamer reverse transcription was applied to roughly 0.45 to 1 ug RNA. Using its own MiXCR run on the immunoSEQ multiplex PCR reads, TCRdb lists one record per CDR3 protein. This sample carries about 180,000 distinct CDR3 sequences, just under 95% of them seen once, and the ten largest clones take 0.099%. Negative isolation was used for CD8+ and CD4+ T cells and FACS enrichment for TEMRA cells. Trimming removed 0 bases at V and 6 bases at J, with 9 bases between. This CDR3 contains 14 residues. Germline V lookup: CDR1 PRHDT, CDR2 FYEKMQ (reference sequence). Sequencing input: CD4+ T cells from PBMCs. This TCR was recovered from a human donor with Susac syndrome. J is TRBJ1-5 and V is TRBV13; perhaps TRBD1 as D (6 bases). The CDR3 region is CASSLGPRGQPQHF. CDR3 DNA sequence: TGTGCCAGCAGCTTAGGCCCCAGGGGTCAGCCCCAGCATTTT.